The 19 T cell receptor beta chains below were found in one sample sequenced in a study of blood T cell repertoires in COVID-19. The table came from immunoSEQ multiplex PCR; TCRdb's copy has only in-frame clones and leaves some out. The sample consists of 200,000 to 250,000 clones, around 86% of them appearing once. Sequenced input: peripheral blood. These receptors were collected from a man aged 80 or over with acute or convalescent COVID-19.

The chain carries TRBV28 and TRBJ2-2; 8 bases line up with TRBD1. This CDR3 is built from 15 residues. The V gene end was trimmed by 2 bases and the J gene end by 4 bases; junction bases not matched to a gene: 3. Germline CDR1 is MDHEN and CDR2 is SYDVKM. CDR3 sequence: CASSLGQGRTGELFF. The CDR3 DNA reads as TGTGCCAGCAGTTTAGGACAGGGACGCACCGGGGAGCTGTTTTTT.

The chain has TRBV7-6 and TRBJ1-5, with D possibly being TRBD1 (6 bases). This CDR3 spans 15 amino acids. Per the germline V gene, CDR1 is SGHVS and CDR2 is FNYEAQ. Trimming cost V 5 bases and J 2 bases, with 13 bases left between them. DNA for the CDR3: TGTGCCAGCAGCCCAGGGGAGGGGCGCAATCAGCCCCAGCATTTT. Translation: CASSPGEGRNQPQHF.

The chain joins TRBV29-1 to TRBJ1-1; D gene uncertain. Germline CDR1 is SQVTM and CDR2 is ANQGSEA. This CDR3 has 13 amino acids. Trimming removed 7 bases at V and 3 bases at J, with 15 bases between. The CDR3 DNA sequence: TGCAGCGCCGCTGTTGGGGAGTACACTGAAGCTTTCTTT. It specifies CSAAVGEYTEAFF. The variable domain in full, with the rest retrieved from reference TRBV29-1 and TRBJ1-1, is SAVISQKPSRDICQRGTSLTIQCQVDSQVTMMFWYRQQPGQSLTLIATANQGSEATYESGFVIDKFPISRPNLTFSTLTVSNMSPEDSSIYLCSAAVGEYTEAFFGQGTRLTVV.

The rearrangement links TRBV5-1 to TRBJ2-2; D gene uncertain. The V gene lost 5 bases and the J gene lost 1 base, with 6 bases spanning the gap. The CDR3 totals 13 residues. Germline V CDR1 and CDR2: SGHRS, YFSETQ. The CDR3 here is CASRFGNTGELFF. The CDR3 DNA follows: TGCGCCAGCAGGTTCGGGAACACCGGGGAGCTGTTTTTT.

The gene calls are TRBV4-1 and TRBJ2-1, with D perhaps TRBD2 (6 bases). The V gene's germline CDR1 is MGHRA and CDR2 YSYEKL. CDR3 length: 15 residues. Trimming took 6 bases from V and 0 from J, leaving 12 bases between them. The DNA of the CDR3 is TGCGCCAGCAGGCCCACCGGGAGCTCCTACAATGAGCAGTTCTTC. This sequence encodes CASRPTGSSYNEQFF.

The rearrangement joins TRBV6-5 to TRBJ1-4; 8 bases are shared with TRBD1. Trimming cost V 6 bases and J 8 bases; bases outside gene matches: 8. CDR1 and CDR2 (germline): MNHEY, SVGAGI. The CDR3 spans 14 residues. CDR3 protein: CASSPRGLGEKLFF. The CDR3 DNA is TGTGCCAGCAGCCCCAGGGGGCTCGGAGAAAAACTGTTTTTT.

The V gene is TRBV13, the J gene TRBJ1-1; D remains unclear. The CDR3 has 14 amino acids. Looked up from germline, CDR1 is PRHDT and CDR2 is FYEKMQ (reference sequence). The V gene lost 2 bases and the J gene lost 4 bases, with 11 bases spanning the gap. The DNA of the CDR3 is TGTGCCAGCAGCTTACGGCCTCCAGGCACTGAAGCTTTCTTT. Residues: CASSLRPPGTEAFF.

V gene TRBV4-3 combines with J gene TRBJ1-4; no firm D call. V was pared by 0 bases and J by 8 bases, with 16 bases between. CDR1 and CDR2 (germline): LGHNA, YSLEER. The CDR3 is 16 amino acids. CDR3 sequence (DNA): TGCGCCAGCAGCCAAGAGACCGGCAGCGGGAGCGAAAAACTGTTTTTT. Amino acids: CASSQETGSGSEKLFF.

The chain couples TRBV5-1 to TRBJ2-7; the D gene is possibly TRBD1 (6 bases). The CDR3 loop spans 18 amino acids. Between the trimmed V and J ends, which lost 0 bases and 3 bases, there was a span of 22 bases. CDR1 and CDR2 from the germline V gene are SGHRS and YFSETQ. In DNA, the CDR3 is TGCGCCAGCAGCTTGGCCCCAGCAGGGGCTACTATGGACTACGAGCAGTACTTC. This codes for CASSLAPAGATMDYEQYF.

The rearrangement joins TRBV7-9 to TRBJ1-5, with TRBD1 as a possible D gene (5 bases). CDR1 SEHNR and CDR2 FQNEAQ come from the germline V gene (reference sequence). Trimming left V 5 bases short and J 0 bases short, with 17 bases between. This CDR3 is 17 amino acids long. CDR3 in amino acids: CASSPGTAVGSNQPQHF. In DNA, the CDR3 is TGTGCCAGCAGCCCCGGGACTGCCGTGGGTAGCAATCAGCCCCAGCATTTT.

The V and J genes are TRBV3-1 (or the pseudogene TRBV3-2) and TRBJ1-1; 7 bases are a match to TRBD1. Trimming removed 3 bases from V and 5 bases from J; junction bases left unmatched: 6. Germline V gene lookup returns CDR1 LGHDT and CDR2 YNNKEL (reference sequence). The CDR3 runs to 14 residues. The CDR3 DNA reads TGTGCCAGCAGCCAGACAGGGAAGAGGACTGAAGCTTTCTTT. Encoded protein: CASSQTGKRTEAFF.

The chain carries TRBV19 and TRBJ2-1; D possibly corresponds to TRBD2 (5 bases). V was pared by 7 bases and J by 6 bases, with 13 bases between. The CDR3 has 13 residues. Germline V gene lookup returns CDR1 LNHDA and CDR2 SQIVND (reference sequence). The CDR3 bases are TGTGCCAGTATGGGGAGTCTGGGCAATGAGCAGTTCTTC. It is translated as CASMGSLGNEQFF.

The rearrangement uses TRBV24-1 and TRBJ1-1; D gene ambiguous. This CDR3 comprises 14 residues. Germline V gene lookup returns CDR1 KGHDR and CDR2 SFDVKD. Trimming pared 5 bases from V and 3 bases from J, leaving 12 bases between. In DNA form, the CDR3 reads TGTGCCACCAGTGTGGGCGGGTCAGACACTGAAGCTTTCTTT. Amino acid sequence: CATSVGGSDTEAFF.

This chain joins TRBV6-5 and TRBJ1-5, with D perhaps TRBD1 (6 bases). V dropped 7 bases and J dropped 3 bases, with 13 bases sitting between them. The length of the CDR3 is 14 residues. The germline gives CDR1 MNHEY, CDR2 SVGAGI. DNA for the CDR3: TGTGCCAGCAAGGACAGCTCCTCCAATCAGCCCCAGCATTTT. The encoded protein is CASKDSSSNQPQHF.

The chain recombines TRBV6-1 with TRBJ2-5; 9 nucleotides align to TRBD2. This CDR3 is 16 amino acids long. Unmatched junction bases numbered 11, after V lost 0 bases and J lost 9 bases. Germline V gene lookup returns CDR1 MNHNS and CDR2 SASEGT. The CDR3: CASSEAGLAGSLAQYF. The CDR3 bases are TGTGCCAGCAGTGAAGCGGGTCTAGCGGGGTCGTTGGCCCAGTACTTC.

This sequence joins TRBV10-3 and TRBJ1-1, with 8 bases fitting TRBD1. This CDR3 contains 14 residues. Germline loops: CDR1 ENHRY, CDR2 SYGVKD. With 5 bases clipped from V and 4 bases from J, the junction kept 6 bases outside the gene matches. The CDR3 region is CAISNQGASTEAFF. The CDR3 DNA follows: TGTGCCATCAGTAATCAGGGGGCCAGCACTGAAGCTTTCTTT.

The chain uses TRBV27 and TRBJ2-1; TRBD2 matches 16 bases. V shed 6 bases, J shed 6 bases, and the junction held 2 bases outside the gene matches. The CDR3 is made up of 15 amino acids. Germline V gene sequence: CDR1 MNHEY, CDR2 SMNVEV (reference sequence). The CDR3 bases are TGTGCCAGCAGGGGACTAGCGGGAGGGGGCAATGAGCAGTTCTTC. This sequence encodes CASRGLAGGGNEQFF.

The CDR3 reads CASSLDRGTDTQYF. The CDR3 coding sequence is TGTGCCAGCAGCTTGGACAGGGGCACAGATACGCAGTATTTT. The chain has TRBV5-5 and TRBJ2-3; possibly TRBD1 for D (6 bases). This CDR3 region has 14 residues. Per the germline V gene, CDR1 is SGHKS and CDR2 is YYEKEE (reference sequence). V was pared by 0 bases and J by 1 base, with 6 bases between.

There are many counts of this clone. The chain has TRBV2 and TRBJ1-1; perhaps TRBD1 as D (6 bases). V was trimmed by 6 bases and J by 6 bases, leaving 17 bases between them. The CDR3 sequence is 14 residues long. The V gene's germline CDR1 is SNHLY and CDR2 FYNNEI. The CDR3 DNA sequence: TGTGCCAGCAGGGGGGCTCGGGGACGCCCTGAAGCTTTCTTT. This codes for CASRGARGRPEAFF.